The 24 T cell receptor beta chains presented below share a single source sample, sequenced in a study of cytomegalovirus exposure and HLA in healthy donors. The PCR contained 60 Vbeta and 13 Jbeta primers. Assay used: immunoSEQ multiplex PCR; TCRdb lists only in-frame clones, some missing. Here the sample table reports 150,000 to 250,000 clones. Sequenced input: PBMCs. These receptor sequences come from a boy aged 5 to 17 in good health and CMV-seronegative.

The chain employs TRBV27 and TRBJ1-3; D is uncertain. From germline, CDR1 is MNHEY and CDR2 SMNVEV (reference sequence). The CDR3 totals 16 residues. The V end was cut by 6 bases, the J end by 0 bases, with 15 bases between. Here the CDR3 reads CASRTQIPSSGNTIYF. For the CDR3, the DNA is TGTGCCAGCAGGACACAGATTCCGAGCTCTGGAAACACCATATATTTT.

The chain combines TRBV9 with TRBJ1-2; D is undetermined. V was clipped by 0 bases and J by 8 bases, with 5 bases between them. CDR3 size: 11 residues. Per the germline V gene, CDR1 is SGDLS and CDR2 is YYNGEE. DNA of the CDR3: TGTGCCAGCAGCGTAGATCAGGGCTACACCTTC. Residues: CASSVDQGYTF.

The CDR3 DNA is TGTGCCAGCAGCTTCGGGGACAGGGGGACCCATGAGCAGTTCTTC. Its protein product is CASSFGDRGTHEQFF. The chain employs TRBV6-6 and TRBJ2-1, with 11 bases fitting TRBD1. In germline, CDR1 is MNHNY, CDR2 SVGAGI (reference sequence). The V segment lost 6 bases and the J segment 8 bases; nucleotides outside the gene matches: 9. The CDR3 has 15 amino acids.

The chain uses TRBV28 and TRBJ1-5; TRBD1 aligns across 7 bases. Germline CDR1 MDHEN, CDR2 SYDVKM. Trimming cost V 7 bases and J 6 bases; bases outside gene matches: 9. The CDR3 is 14 residues long. The CDR3 sequence: CASTTTGWSQPQHF. The CDR3 coding sequence is TGTGCCAGCACCACGACAGGGTGGTCTCAGCCCCAGCATTTT. Supplemented by reference TRBV28 and TRBJ1-5, the full variable domain reads DVKVTQSSRYLVKRTGEKVFLECVQDMDHENMFWYRQDPGLGLRLIYFSYDVKMKEKGDIPEGYSVSREKKERFSLILESASTNQTSMYLCASTTTGWSQPQHFGDGTRLSIL.

The CDR3 DNA follows: TGTGCCAGCAGTATGGGACACCTCGGCAACAATCAGCCCCAGCATTTT. Translation: CASSMGHLGNNQPQHF. The rearrangement links TRBV7-2 to TRBJ1-5; D may be TRBD1 (6 bases). This CDR3 has 16 residues. Between the trimmed V and J ends, which lost 6 bases and 3 bases, there was a span of 18 bases. CDR1 and CDR2 from the germline V gene are SGHTA and FQGNSA.

The genes are TRBV6-5 and TRBJ1-5; D is unresolved. The length of the CDR3 is 13 residues. V was clipped by 0 bases and J by 7 bases, with 7 bases between them. CDR1 and CDR2 from the germline V gene are MNHEY and SVGAGI. Here the CDR3 reads CASSYSRSQPQHF. CDR3 coding DNA: TGTGCCAGCAGTTACTCGAGGTCGCAGCCCCAGCATTTT.

The chain carries TRBV5-4 and TRBJ2-1; 8 bases fit TRBD2. V lost 0 bases and J lost 10; bases outside the gene matches: 12. The germline CDR1 and CDR2 sequences are SGHNT and YYREEE (reference sequence). This CDR3 comprises 16 residues. The CDR3 region is CASSLGSGEGLGEQFF. The CDR3 DNA follows: TGTGCCAGCAGCTTGGGTAGCGGGGAGGGGTTAGGGGAGCAGTTCTTC.

The chain carries TRBV18 and TRBJ1-1; no reliable D call. The V end was cut by 6 bases, the J end by 1 base, with 9 bases between. Germline V gene sequence: CDR1 KGHSH, CDR2 LQKENI. The CDR3 extends over 13 amino acids. CDR3 protein: CASSPTSNTEAFF. CDR3 coding DNA: TGTGCCAGCTCCCCAACATCGAACACTGAAGCTTTCTTT. The full variable domain, its missing parts supplied by reference TRBV18 and TRBJ1-1, is NAGVMQNPRHLVRRRGQEARLRCSPMKGHSHVYWYRQLPEEGLKFMVYLQKENIIDESGMPKERFSAEFPKEGPSILRIQQVVRGDSAAYFCASSPTSNTEAFFGQGTRLTVV.

This chain joins TRBV5-6 and TRBJ1-2, with D perhaps TRBD1 (5 bases). Germline V CDR1 and CDR2: SGHDT, YYEEEE. The CDR3 has 16 amino acids. V was pared by 0 bases and J by 3 bases, with 15 bases between. The CDR3 sequence is CASSLVGQGRDYGYTF. In DNA form, the CDR3 reads TGTGCCAGCAGCTTGGTGGGGCAGGGAAGAGACTATGGCTACACCTTC.

CDR3 amino acids: CASSVDRGYGYTF. In DNA, the CDR3 is TGCGCCAGCAGCGTGGACAGGGGGTATGGCTACACCTTC. This chain joins TRBV5-1 and TRBJ1-2; 10 nucleotides align to TRBD1. The CDR3 has 13 amino acids. From germline, CDR1 is SGHRS and CDR2 YFSETQ. V shed 4 bases and J 5 bases; nucleotides not matched to a gene: 2.

The gene calls are TRBV9 and TRBJ2-2, with 12 bases matching TRBD2. Germline CDR1 SGDLS, CDR2 YYNGEE. J gave up 5 bases and V 4 bases, and 9 bases lay outside the gene matches. This CDR3 contains 17 residues. The CDR3 is CASSPTASGGGTGELFF. Here the CDR3 DNA reads TGTGCCAGCAGCCCAACAGCTAGCGGGGGGGGGACCGGGGAGCTGTTTTTT.

V gene TRBV7-3 combines with J gene TRBJ2-1; TRBD2 matches at 10 bases. Germline lookup yields CDR1 SGHTA and CDR2 FQGTGA. This CDR3 spans 15 amino acids. J lost 4 bases, V lost 5 bases, and 5 bases had no gene match. The CDR3 loop is CASSQQAGGYNEQFF. The CDR3 region has the DNA TGTGCCAGCAGCCAGCAAGCGGGGGGGTACAATGAGCAGTTCTTC.

J is TRBJ1-1 and V is TRBV7-6; D call uncertain. Between the trimmed V and J ends, which lost 0 bases and 5 bases, there was a span of 13 bases. The CDR3 length is 15 residues. CDR1 SGHVS and CDR2 FNYEAQ come from the germline V gene. The CDR3 loop is CASSLAGEKGTEAFF. Written as DNA, the CDR3 is TGTGCCAGCAGCTTAGCCGGGGAGAAGGGAACTGAAGCTTTCTTT.

This chain connects TRBV23-1 to TRBJ1-3; TRBD1 is a possible D gene (6 bases). TRBV23-1 falls under the ORF class, with uncertain function. V dropped 6 bases and J dropped 0 bases, with 15 bases sitting between them. This CDR3 contains 16 residues. The DNA of the CDR3 is TGCGCCAGCAGGGTCGGACAGTCTTCCTCTGGAAACACCATATATTTT. Its translation is CASRVGQSSSGNTIYF.

The J gene is TRBJ2-7, the V gene TRBV4-2; TRBD2 might be the D (7 bases). CDR3 length equals 17 residues. Per the germline V gene, CDR1 is LGHNA and CDR2 is YNFKEQ. Deletions cut 0 bases from V and 3 bases from J, with 18 bases between. CDR3 residues: CASSQDPTGGRFYEQYF. The CDR3 DNA follows: TGTGCCAGCAGCCAAGATCCAACGGGGGGCCGATTCTACGAGCAGTACTTC.

The genes are TRBV6-5 and TRBJ2-7; 9 positions agree with TRBD2. The CDR3 totals 14 residues. Losses at the gene ends were 4 bases for V and 2 bases for J; bases not matched to a gene: 3. Germline values: CDR1 MNHEY, CDR2 SVGAGI. DNA of the CDR3: TGTGCCAGCAGTTTTGTAGCGGGGGCCTACGAGCAGTACTTC. It specifies CASSFVAGAYEQYF.

The CDR3 DNA sequence: TGTGCCAGTACTCACCGGACTAGCGGAGATACGCAGTATTTT. Residues: CASTHRTSGDTQYF. J is TRBJ2-3 and V is TRBV19; 10 bases align to TRBD2. Germline loops: CDR1 LNHDA, CDR2 SQIVND (reference sequence). This CDR3 is built from 14 residues. Unmatched junction bases numbered 6, after V lost 7 bases and J lost 5 bases. Complete variable domain (other parts from reference TRBV19 and TRBJ2-3): DGGITQSPKYLFRKEGQNVTLSCEQNLNHDAMYWYRQDPGQGLRLIYYSQIVNDFQKGDIAEGYSVSREKKESFPLTVTSAQKNPTAFYLCASTHRTSGDTQYFGPGTRLTVL.

As DNA, the CDR3 is TGTGCCAGGAGGGAGGACAGGTTCTATGGCTACACCTTC. Its translation is CARREDRFYGYTF. The V and J genes are TRBV6-4 and TRBJ1-2, with TRBD1 identical over 7 bases. The trim removed 9 bases at V and 4 bases at J, leaving 8 bases unmatched. There are 13 residues in the CDR3. Germline V CDR1 and CDR2: MRHNA, SNTAGT.

The J gene is TRBJ1-1, the V gene TRBV7-2, with a tentative D call TRBD1 (6 bases). The germline V gene has CDR1 SGHTA and CDR2 FQGNSA. The ends were cut back, 5 bases at V and 3 bases at J, with 19 bases in the middle. The CDR3 sequence is 16 residues long. CDR3 in amino acids: CASSRTAPRGDTEAFF. CDR3 bases: TGTGCCAGCAGCCGCACGGCGCCCAGGGGAGACACTGAAGCTTTCTTT. The full variable domain, its missing parts supplied by reference TRBV7-2 and TRBJ1-1, is GAGVSQSPSNKVTEKGKDVELRCDPISGHTALYWYRQSLGQGLEFLIYFQGNSAPDKSGLPSDRFSAERTGGSVSTLTIQRTQQEDSAVYLCASSRTAPRGDTEAFFGQGTRLTVV.

The CDR3 nucleotides read TGTGCCGTGGGGACAGGGTCCCCTCAGCCCCAGCATTTT. Protein: CAVGTGSPQPQHF. This chain joins TRBV30 and TRBJ1-5, with 9 bases that match TRBD1. This CDR3 spans 13 amino acids. The germline gives CDR1 GTSNPN, CDR2 SVGIG (reference sequence). Trimming removed 8 bases from V and 6 bases from J; junction bases left unmatched: 8.

The chain employs TRBV4-2 and TRBJ2-2; D possibly corresponds to TRBD2 (5 bases). The CDR3 extends over 14 amino acids. V lost 4 bases, J lost 7 bases, and 13 bases lay in between. The germline V gene has CDR1 LGHNA and CDR2 YNFKEQ. CDR3 region: CASSRQDEGGELFF. The CDR3 nucleotides are TGTGCCAGCAGCCGCCAGGACGAGGGCGGGGAGCTGTTTTTT.

The chain joins TRBV27 to TRBJ1-2; 7 bases map to TRBD1. Germline loops: CDR1 MNHEY, CDR2 SMNVEV (reference sequence). This CDR3 region has 12 residues. The CDR3 reads CASGTEYNGYTF. The CDR3 nucleotides are TGTGCATCCGGGACAGAATATAATGGCTACACCTTC.

The V call is TRBV11-2, the J call TRBJ1-1, with D hard to call. V lost 0 bases and J 5 bases, leaving 19 bases between the germline ends. CDR1 is SGHAT, CDR2 FQNNGV, per germline. The CDR3 has 17 amino acids. The DNA of the CDR3 is TGTGCCAGCAGCTTAGATTGGGAGGAGGGCGCGAGGACTGAAGCTTTCTTT. Its translation is CASSLDWEEGARTEAFF.

The rearrangement uses TRBV5-1 and TRBJ1-1; D uncertain. Trimming pared 5 bases from V and 4 bases from J, leaving 9 bases between. The CDR3 has 12 residues. CDR1 is SGHRS, CDR2 YFSETQ, per germline. CDR3 region: CASRSEATEAFF. CDR3 DNA: TGCGCCAGCAGATCAGAGGCCACTGAAGCTTTCTTT.